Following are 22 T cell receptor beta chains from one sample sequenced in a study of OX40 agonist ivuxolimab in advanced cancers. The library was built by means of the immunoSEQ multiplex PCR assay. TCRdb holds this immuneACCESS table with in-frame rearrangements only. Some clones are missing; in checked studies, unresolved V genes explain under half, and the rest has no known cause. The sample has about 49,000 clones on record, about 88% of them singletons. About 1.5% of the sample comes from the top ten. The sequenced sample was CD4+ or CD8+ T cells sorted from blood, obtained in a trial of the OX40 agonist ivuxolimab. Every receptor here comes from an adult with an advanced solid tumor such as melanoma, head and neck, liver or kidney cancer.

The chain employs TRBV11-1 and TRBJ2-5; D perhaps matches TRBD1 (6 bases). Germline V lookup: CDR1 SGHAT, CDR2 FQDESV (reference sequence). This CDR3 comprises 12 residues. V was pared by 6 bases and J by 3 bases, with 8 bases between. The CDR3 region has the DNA TGTGCCAGCAGATACAGGGAAGAGACCCAGTACTTC. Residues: CASRYREETQYF.

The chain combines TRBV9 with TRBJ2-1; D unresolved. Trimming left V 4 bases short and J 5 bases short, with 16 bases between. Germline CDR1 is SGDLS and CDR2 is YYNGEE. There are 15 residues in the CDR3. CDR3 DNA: TGTGCCAGCAGCTTCCGTGTTGCCGAGCACAATGAGCAGTTCTTC. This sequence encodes CASSFRVAEHNEQFF.

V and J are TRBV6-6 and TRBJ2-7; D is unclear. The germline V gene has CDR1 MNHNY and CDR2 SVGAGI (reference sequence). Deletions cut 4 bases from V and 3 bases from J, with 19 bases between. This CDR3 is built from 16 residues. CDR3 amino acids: CASSFAPAALGYEQYF. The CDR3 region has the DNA TGTGCCAGCAGTTTTGCCCCTGCGGCTTTGGGCTACGAGCAGTACTTC.

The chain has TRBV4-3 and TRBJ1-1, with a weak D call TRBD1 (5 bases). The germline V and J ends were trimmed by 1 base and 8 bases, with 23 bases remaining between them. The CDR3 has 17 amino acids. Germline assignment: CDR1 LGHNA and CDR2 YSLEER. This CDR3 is CASSQGAGRVPEGEAFF. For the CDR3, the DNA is TGCGCCAGCAGCCAAGGAGCGGGACGGGTCCCGGAGGGGGAAGCTTTCTTT.

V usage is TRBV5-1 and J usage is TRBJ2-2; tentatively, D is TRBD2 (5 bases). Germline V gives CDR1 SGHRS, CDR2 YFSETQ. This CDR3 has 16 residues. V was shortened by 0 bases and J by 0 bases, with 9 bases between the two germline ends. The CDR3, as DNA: TGCGCCAGCAGCTTGGTAGCGAACACGAACACCGGGGAGCTGTTTTTT. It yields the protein CASSLVANTNTGELFF.

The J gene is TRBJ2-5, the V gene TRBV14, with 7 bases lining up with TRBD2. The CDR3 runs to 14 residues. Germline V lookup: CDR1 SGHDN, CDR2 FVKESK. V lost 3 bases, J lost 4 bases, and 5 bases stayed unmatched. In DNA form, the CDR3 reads TGTGCCAGCAGCCACTGGCGGGAGAGAGAGACCCAGTACTTC. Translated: CASSHWRERETQYF.

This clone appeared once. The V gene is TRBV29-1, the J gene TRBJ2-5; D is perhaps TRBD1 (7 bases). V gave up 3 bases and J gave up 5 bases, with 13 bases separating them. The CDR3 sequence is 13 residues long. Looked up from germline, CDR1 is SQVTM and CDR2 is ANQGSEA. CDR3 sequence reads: CSVDQGGGETQYF. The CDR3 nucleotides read TGCAGCGTTGATCAAGGAGGGGGCGAGACCCAGTACTTC.

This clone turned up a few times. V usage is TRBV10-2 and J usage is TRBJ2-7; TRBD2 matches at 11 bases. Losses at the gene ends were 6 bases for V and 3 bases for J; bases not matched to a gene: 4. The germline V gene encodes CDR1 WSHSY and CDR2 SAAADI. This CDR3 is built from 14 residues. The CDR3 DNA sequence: TGCGCCAGCAGGGAGGGACTAGCGGACTACGAGCAGTACTTC. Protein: CASREGLADYEQYF.

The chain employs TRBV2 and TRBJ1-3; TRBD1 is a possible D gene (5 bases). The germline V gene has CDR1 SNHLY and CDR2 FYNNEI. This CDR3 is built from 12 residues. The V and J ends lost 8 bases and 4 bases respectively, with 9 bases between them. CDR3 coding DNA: TGTGCCAGCCGGGACGACGGAAACACCATATATTTT. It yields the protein CASRDDGNTIYF. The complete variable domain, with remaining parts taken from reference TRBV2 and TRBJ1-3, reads EPEVTQTPSHQVTQMGQEVILRCVPISNHLYFYWYRQILGQKVEFLVSFYNNEISEKSEIFDDQFSVERPDGSNFTLKIRSTKLEDSAMYFCASRDDGNTIYFGEGSWLTVV.

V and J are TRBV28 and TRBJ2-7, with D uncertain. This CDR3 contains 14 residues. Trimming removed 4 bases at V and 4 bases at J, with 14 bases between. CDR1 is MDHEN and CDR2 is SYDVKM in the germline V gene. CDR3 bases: TGTGCCAGCAGTTCGATCCGGGTGGGGTACGAGCAGTACTTC. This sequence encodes CASSSIRVGYEQYF.

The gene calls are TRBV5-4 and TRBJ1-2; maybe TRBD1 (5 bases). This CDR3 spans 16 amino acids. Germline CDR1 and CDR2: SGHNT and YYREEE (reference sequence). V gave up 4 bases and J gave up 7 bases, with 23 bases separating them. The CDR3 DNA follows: TGTGCCAGCAGCAGGCGGACTGGCAGGGTGGGTTCTGGCTACACCTTC. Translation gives CASSRRTGRVGSGYTF.

CDR3 bases: TGTGCCAGCAGCTTAGCCACCACGAACACTGAAGCTTTCTTT. Amino acid sequence: CASSLATTNTEAFF. The chain links TRBV7-6 to TRBJ1-1; D gene ambiguous. The germline V and J ends were trimmed by 0 bases and 1 base, with 6 bases remaining between them. Germline values: CDR1 SGHVS, CDR2 FNYEAQ. The CDR3 contains 14 residues. The complete variable domain, with remaining parts taken from reference TRBV7-6 and TRBJ1-1, reads GAGVSQSPRYKVTKRGQDVALRCDPISGHVSLYWYRQALGQGPEFLTYFNYEAQQDKSGLPNDRFSAERPEGSISTLTIQRTEQRDSAMYRCASSLATTNTEAFFGQGTRLTVV.

DNA for the CDR3: TGTGCCAGCAGCTTGTTAAACAGGGACGCTGAAGCTTTCTTT. Its protein product is CASSLLNRDAEAFF. V is TRBV5-5 and J is TRBJ1-1, with D possibly being TRBD1 (6 bases). This CDR3 has 14 amino acids. Trimming stripped 1 base from V and 6 bases from J, with 13 bases between. Germline CDR1 is SGHKS and CDR2 is YYEKEE (reference sequence).

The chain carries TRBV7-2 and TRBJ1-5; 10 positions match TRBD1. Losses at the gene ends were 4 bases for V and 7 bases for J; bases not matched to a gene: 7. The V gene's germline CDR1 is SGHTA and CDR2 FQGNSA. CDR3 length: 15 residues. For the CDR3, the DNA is TGTGCCAGCAGCTCCTGGACAGGGGGGGGCCAGCCCCAGCATTTT. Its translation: CASSSWTGGGQPQHF.

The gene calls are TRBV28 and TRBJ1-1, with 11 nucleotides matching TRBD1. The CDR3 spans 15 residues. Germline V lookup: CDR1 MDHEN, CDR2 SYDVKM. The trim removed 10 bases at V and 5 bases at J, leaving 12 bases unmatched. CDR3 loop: CATKDRGRVLTEAFF. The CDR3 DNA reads TGTGCCACCAAGGACAGGGGGCGCGTTCTGACTGAAGCTTTCTTT.

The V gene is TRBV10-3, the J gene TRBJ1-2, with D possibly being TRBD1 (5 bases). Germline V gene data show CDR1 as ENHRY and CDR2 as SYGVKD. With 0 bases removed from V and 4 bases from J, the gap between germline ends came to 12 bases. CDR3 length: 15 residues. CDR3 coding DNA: TGTGCCATCAGTGAGTCGGGCAGGGAGAGCTATGGCTACACCTTC. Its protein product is CAISESGRESYGYTF.

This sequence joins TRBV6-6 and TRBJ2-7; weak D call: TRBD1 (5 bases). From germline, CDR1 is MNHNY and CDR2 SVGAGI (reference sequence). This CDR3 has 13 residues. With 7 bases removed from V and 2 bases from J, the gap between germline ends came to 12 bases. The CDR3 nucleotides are TGTGCCAGCACCTGGGGCAGGGCCTACGAGCAGTACTTC. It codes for CASTWGRAYEQYF.

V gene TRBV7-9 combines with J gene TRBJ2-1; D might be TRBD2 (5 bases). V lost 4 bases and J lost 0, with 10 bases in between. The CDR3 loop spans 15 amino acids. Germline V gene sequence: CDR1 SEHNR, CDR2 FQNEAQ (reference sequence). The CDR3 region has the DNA TGTGCCAGCAGCTCCGGGGAGAGCTCCTACAATGAGCAGTTCTTC. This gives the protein CASSSGESSYNEQFF. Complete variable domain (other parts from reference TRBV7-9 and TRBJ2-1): DTGVSQNPRHKITKRGQNVTFRCDPISEHNRLYWYRQTLGQGPEFLTYFQNEAQLEKSRLLSDRFSAERPKGSFSTLEIQRTEQGDSAMYLCASSSGESSYNEQFFGPGTRLTVL.

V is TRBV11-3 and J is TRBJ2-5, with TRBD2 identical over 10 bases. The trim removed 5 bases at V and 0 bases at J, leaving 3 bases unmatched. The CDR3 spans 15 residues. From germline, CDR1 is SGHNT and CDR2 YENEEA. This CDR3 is CASSLGLANQETQYF. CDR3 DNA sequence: TGTGCCAGCAGCCTGGGACTAGCGAACCAAGAGACCCAGTACTTC.

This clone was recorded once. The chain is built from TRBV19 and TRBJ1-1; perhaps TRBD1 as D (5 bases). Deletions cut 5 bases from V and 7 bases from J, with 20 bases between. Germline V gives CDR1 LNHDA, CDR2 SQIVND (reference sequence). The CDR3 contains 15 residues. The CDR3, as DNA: TGTGCCAGTAGTCTACTACAGGCCCGCCGGGGTGAAGCTTTCTTT. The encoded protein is CASSLLQARRGEAFF.

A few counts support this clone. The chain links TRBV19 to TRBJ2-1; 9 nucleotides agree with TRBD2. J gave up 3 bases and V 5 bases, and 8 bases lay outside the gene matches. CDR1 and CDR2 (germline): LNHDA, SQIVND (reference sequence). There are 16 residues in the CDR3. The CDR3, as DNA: TGTGCCAGTAGTCCCCGAGCGGGAGGCGGCTACAATGAGCAGTTCTTC. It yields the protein CASSPRAGGGYNEQFF.

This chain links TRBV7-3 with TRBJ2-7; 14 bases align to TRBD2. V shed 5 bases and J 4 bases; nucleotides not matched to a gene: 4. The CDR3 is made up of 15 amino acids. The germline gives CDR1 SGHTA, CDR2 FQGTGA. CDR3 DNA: TGTGCCAGCAGCCAGGGGACTAGCGGGAGATACGAGCAGTACTTC. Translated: CASSQGTSGRYEQYF.